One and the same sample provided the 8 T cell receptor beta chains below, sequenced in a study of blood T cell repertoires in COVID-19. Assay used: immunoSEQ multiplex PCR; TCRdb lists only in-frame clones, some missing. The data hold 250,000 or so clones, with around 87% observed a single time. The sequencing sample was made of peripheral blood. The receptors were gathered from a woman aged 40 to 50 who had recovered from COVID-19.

CDR3 sequence reads: CASSLPGTGDYGYTF. In DNA, the CDR3 is TGTGCCAGCAGCTTACCCGGGACAGGGGACTATGGCTACACCTTC. J is TRBJ1-2 and V is TRBV5-4; TRBD1 aligns across 10 bases. The CDR3 runs to 15 residues. V lost 2 bases, J lost 3 bases, and 4 bases stayed unmatched. CDR1 and CDR2 from the germline V gene are SGHNT and YYREEE (reference sequence).

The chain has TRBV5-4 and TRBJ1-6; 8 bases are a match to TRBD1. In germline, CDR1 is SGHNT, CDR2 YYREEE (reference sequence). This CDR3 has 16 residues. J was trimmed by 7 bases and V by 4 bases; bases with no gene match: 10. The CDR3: CASSADRAQWNSPLHF. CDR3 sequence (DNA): TGTGCCAGCAGCGCGGACAGGGCCCAATGGAATTCACCCCTCCACTTT.

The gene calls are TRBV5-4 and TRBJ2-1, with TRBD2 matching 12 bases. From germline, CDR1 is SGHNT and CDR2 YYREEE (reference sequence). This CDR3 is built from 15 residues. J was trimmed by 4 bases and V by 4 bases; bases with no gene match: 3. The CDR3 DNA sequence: TGTGCCAGCAGCCTGACTAGCGGGGGATACAATGAGCAGTTCTTC. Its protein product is CASSLTSGGYNEQFF.

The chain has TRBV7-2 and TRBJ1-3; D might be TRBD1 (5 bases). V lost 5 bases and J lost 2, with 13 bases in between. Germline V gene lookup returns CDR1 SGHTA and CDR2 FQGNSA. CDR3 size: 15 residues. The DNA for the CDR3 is TGTGCCAGCAGCCCATCACCGGGGGCTGGAAACACCATATATTTT. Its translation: CASSPSPGAGNTIYF.

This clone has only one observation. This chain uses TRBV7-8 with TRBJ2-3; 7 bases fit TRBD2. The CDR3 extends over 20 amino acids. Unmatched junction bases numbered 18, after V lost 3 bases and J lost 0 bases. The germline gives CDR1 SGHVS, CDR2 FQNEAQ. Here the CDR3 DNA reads TGTGCCAGCAGCTTTGGGTTTTCTAGCGGTCTATTACCAAGCACAGATACGCAGTATTTT. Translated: CASSFGFSSGLLPSTDTQYF.

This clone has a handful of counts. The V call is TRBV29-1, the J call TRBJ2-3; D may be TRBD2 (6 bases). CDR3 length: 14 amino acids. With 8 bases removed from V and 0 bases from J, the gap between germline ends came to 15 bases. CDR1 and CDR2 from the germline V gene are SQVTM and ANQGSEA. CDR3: CSTDDGRSTDTQYF. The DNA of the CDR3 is TGCAGCACAGACGACGGGAGAAGCACAGATACGCAGTATTTT.

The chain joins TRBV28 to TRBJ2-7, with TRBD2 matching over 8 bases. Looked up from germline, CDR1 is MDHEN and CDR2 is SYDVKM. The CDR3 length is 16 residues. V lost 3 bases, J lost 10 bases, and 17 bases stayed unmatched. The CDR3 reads CASSLGGSGASHYQYF. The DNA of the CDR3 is TGTGCCAGCAGTTTGGGGGGTAGCGGGGCCTCGCATTATCAGTACTTC. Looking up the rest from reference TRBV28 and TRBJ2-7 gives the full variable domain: DVKVTQSSRYLVKRTGEKVFLECVQDMDHENMFWYRQDPGLGLRLIYFSYDVKMKEKGDIPEGYSVSREKKERFSLILESASTNQTSMYLCASSLGGSGASHYQYFGPGTRLTVT.

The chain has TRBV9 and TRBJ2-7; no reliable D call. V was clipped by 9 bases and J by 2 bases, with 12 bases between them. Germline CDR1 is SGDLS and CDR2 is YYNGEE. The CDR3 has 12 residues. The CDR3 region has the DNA TGTGCCACTTCGACACTTACCTACGAGCAGTACTTC. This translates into CATSTLTYEQYF.